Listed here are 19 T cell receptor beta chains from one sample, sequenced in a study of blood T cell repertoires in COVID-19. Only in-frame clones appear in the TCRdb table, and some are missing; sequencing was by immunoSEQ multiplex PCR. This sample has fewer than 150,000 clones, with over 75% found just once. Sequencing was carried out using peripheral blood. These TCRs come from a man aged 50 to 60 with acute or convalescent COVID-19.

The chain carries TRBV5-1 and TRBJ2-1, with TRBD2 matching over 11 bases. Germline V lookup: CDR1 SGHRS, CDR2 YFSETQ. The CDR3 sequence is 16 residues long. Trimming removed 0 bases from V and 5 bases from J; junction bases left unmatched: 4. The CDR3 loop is CASSLALAGGHNEQFF. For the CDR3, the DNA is TGCGCCAGCAGCTTGGCCCTAGCGGGAGGCCACAATGAGCAGTTCTTC.

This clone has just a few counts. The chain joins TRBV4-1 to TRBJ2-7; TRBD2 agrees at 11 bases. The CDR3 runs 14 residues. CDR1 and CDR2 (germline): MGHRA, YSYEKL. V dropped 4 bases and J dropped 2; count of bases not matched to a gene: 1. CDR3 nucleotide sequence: TGCGCCAGCAGCCGTAGCGGGGGGGCCTACGAGCAGTACTTC. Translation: CASSRSGGAYEQYF.

In DNA form, the CDR3 reads TGTGCCAGCTCACGACAGGGGATGAACTACAATGAGCAGTTCTTC. Its translation: CASSRQGMNYNEQFF. The V gene is TRBV18, the J gene TRBJ2-1; the match to TRBD1 covers 8 bases. Germline assignment: CDR1 KGHSH and CDR2 LQKENI. The CDR3 totals 15 residues. V was pared by 4 bases and J by 3 bases, with 5 bases of the junction left unmatched. Based on the CDR3 plus reference TRBV18 and TRBJ2-1, the full variable domain is NAGVMQNPRHLVRRRGQEARLRCSPMKGHSHVYWYRQLPEEGLKFMVYLQKENIIDESGMPKERFSAEFPKEGPSILRIQQVVRGDSAAYFCASSRQGMNYNEQFFGPGTRLTVL.

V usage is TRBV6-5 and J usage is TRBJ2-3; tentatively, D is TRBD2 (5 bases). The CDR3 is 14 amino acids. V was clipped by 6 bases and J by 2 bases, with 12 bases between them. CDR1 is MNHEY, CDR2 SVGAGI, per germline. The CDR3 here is CASSLTSYTDTQYF. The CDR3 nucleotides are TGTGCCAGCAGCCTTACTAGTTACACAGATACGCAGTATTTT.

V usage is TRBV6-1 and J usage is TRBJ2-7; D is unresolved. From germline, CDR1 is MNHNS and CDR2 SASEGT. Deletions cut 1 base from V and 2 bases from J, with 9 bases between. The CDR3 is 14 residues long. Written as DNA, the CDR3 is TGTGCCAGCAGTGAAGACAGTAGACCCTACGAGCAGTACTTC. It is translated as CASSEDSRPYEQYF.

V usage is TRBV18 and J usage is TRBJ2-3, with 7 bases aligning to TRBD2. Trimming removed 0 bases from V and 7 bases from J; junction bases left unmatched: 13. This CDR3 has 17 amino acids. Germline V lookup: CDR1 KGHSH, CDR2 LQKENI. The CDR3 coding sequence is TGTGCCAGCTCACCACCGACCCTAGCGGACCCCAGAAATACGCAGTATTTT. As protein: CASSPPTLADPRNTQYF. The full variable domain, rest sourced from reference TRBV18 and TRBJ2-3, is NAGVMQNPRHLVRRRGQEARLRCSPMKGHSHVYWYRQLPEEGLKFMVYLQKENIIDESGMPKERFSAEFPKEGPSILRIQQVVRGDSAAYFCASSPPTLADPRNTQYFGPGTRLTVL.

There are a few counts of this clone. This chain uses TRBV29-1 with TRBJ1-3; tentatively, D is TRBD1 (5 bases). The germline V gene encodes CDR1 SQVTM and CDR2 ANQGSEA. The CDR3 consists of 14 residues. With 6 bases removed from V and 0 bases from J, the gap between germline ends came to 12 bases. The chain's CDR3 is CSVATEGSGNTIYF. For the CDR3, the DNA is TGCAGCGTGGCGACAGAAGGCTCTGGAAACACCATATATTTT.

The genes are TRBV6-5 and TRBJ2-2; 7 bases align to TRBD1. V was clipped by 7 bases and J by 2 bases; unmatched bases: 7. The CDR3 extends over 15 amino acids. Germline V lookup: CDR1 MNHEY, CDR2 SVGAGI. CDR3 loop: CASKGTAQNTGELFF. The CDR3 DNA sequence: TGTGCCAGCAAAGGGACAGCCCAAAACACCGGGGAGCTGTTTTTT.

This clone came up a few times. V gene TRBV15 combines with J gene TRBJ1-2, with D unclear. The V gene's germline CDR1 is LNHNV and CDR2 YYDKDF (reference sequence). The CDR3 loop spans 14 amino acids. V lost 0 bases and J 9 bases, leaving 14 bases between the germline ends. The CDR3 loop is CATSRELQLQSYTF. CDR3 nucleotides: TGTGCCACCAGCAGAGAATTACAGCTCCAAAGCTACACCTTC.

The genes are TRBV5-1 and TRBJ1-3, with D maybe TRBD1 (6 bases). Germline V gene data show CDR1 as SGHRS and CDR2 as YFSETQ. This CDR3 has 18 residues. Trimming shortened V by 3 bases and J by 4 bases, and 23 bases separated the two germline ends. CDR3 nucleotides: TGCGCCAGCAGCTCCCGTCCGGGACACCTATACGACGGAAACACCATATATTTT. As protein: CASSSRPGHLYDGNTIYF.

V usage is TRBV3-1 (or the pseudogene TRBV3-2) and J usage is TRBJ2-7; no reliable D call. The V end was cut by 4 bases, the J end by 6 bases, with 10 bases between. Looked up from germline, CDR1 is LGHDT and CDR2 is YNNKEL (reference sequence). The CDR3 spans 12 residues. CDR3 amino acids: CASSRAQSEQYF. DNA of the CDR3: TGTGCCAGCAGCCGAGCACAGTCCGAGCAGTACTTC.

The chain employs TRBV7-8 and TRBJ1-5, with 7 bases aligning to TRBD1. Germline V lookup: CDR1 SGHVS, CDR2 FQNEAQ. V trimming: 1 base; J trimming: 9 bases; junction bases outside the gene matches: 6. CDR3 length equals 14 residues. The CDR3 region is CASSLGTGARPQHF. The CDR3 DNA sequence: TGTGCCAGCAGCTTAGGCACAGGGGCCCGGCCCCAGCATTTT.

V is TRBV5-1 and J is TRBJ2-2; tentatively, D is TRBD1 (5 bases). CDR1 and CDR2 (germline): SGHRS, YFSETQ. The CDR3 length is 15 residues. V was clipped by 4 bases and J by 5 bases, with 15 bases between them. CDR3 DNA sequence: TGCGCCAGCAGCCCTTTGGGGCCTCATACCGGGGAGCTGTTTTTT. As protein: CASSPLGPHTGELFF.

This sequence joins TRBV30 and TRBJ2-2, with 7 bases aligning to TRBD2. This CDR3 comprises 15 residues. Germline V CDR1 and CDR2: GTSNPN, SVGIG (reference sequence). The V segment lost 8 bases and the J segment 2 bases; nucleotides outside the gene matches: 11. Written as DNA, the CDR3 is TGTGCCACGAGGGCCGGGGGGACTAACACCGGGGAGCTGTTTTTT. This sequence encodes CATRAGGTNTGELFF.

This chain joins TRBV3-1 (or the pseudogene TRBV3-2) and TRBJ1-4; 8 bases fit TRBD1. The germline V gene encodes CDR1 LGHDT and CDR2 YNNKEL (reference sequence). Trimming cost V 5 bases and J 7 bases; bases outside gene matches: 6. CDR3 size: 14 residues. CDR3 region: CASSFGQGGEKLFF. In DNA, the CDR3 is TGTGCCAGCAGCTTCGGACAGGGTGGTGAAAAACTGTTTTTT.

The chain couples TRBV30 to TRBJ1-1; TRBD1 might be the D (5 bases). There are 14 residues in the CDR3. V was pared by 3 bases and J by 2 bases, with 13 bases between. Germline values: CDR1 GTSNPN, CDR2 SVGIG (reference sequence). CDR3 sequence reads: CAWSPPGGNTEAFF. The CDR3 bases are TGTGCCTGGAGCCCACCGGGGGGAAACACTGAAGCTTTCTTT. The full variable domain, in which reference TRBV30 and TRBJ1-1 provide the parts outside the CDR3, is SQTIHQWPATLVQPVGSPLSLECTVEGTSNPNLYWYRQAAGRGLQLLFYSVGIGQISSEVPQNLSASRPQDRQFILSSKKLLLSDSGFYLCAWSPPGGNTEAFFGQGTRLTVV.

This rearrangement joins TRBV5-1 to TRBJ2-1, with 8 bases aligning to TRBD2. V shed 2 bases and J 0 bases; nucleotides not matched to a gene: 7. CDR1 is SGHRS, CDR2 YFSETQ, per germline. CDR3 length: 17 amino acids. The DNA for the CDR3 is TGCGCCAGCAGCTTCGGACTAGCCCTTAGCTCCTACAATGAGCAGTTCTTC. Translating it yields CASSFGLALSSYNEQFF.

The CDR3 DNA reads TGTGCCAGCAGCATAAGCGGGTCCTACAATGAGCAGTTCTTC. It translates to CASSISGSYNEQFF. This sequence joins TRBV7-6 and TRBJ2-1; tentatively, D is TRBD2 (6 bases). This CDR3 has 14 residues. The ends were cut back, 5 bases at V and 1 base at J, with 9 bases in the middle. Germline V gene lookup returns CDR1 SGHVS and CDR2 FNYEAQ.

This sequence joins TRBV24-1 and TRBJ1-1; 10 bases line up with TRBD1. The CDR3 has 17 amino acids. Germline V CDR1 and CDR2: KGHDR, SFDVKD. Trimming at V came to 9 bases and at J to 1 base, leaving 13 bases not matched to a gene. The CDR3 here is CATGAGTGEEGNTEAFF. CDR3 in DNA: TGTGCCACCGGAGCCGGGACAGGGGAAGAGGGGAACACTGAAGCTTTCTTT.